This T cell receptor (beta chain) was profiled in a study of OX40 agonist ivuxolimab in advanced cancers. TCRdb keeps only in-frame clones here, not all; method: immunoSEQ multiplex PCR. The data show roughly 28,000 clones, just over 90% seen once. The sample holds one count of this clone. Its specificity is not known. Study outcomes and limitations: Researchers report that CD8+ T cells had, on average, more expanded clones than CD4+. At doses 0.1 to 3.0 mg/kg, CD4+ and CD8+ clones expanded.

Blood draws occurred at baseline, cycle 4 day 1, and cycle 7 day 1. The sample in question was CD4+ or CD8+ T cells sorted from blood, obtained in a trial of the OX40 agonist ivuxolimab. The sequence derives from an adult with an advanced solid tumor such as melanoma, head and neck, liver or kidney cancer.

Here the CDR3 reads CASSLGRSNYGYTF. The CDR3 DNA reads TGTGCCAGCAGCTTAGGCAGATCTAACTATGGCTACACCTTC. This rearrangement joins TRBV7-9 to TRBJ1-2; D unclear. V was trimmed by 1 base and J by 0 bases, leaving 6 bases between them. This CDR3 is 14 amino acids long. Germline V gene lookup returns CDR1 SEHNR and CDR2 FQNEAQ (reference sequence).